Listed below are T cell receptor beta chains from one sample, sequenced in a study of beta chain features in type 1 diabetes. The method was immunoSEQ multiplex PCR; TCRdb's version includes in-frame clones alone and lacks a portion of them. The table lists some 290,000 clones, roughly 24% of them singletons. Sequences were obtained from naive CD4+ T cells from blood. The receptors were gathered from a woman aged 25-40 years with type 1 diabetes. Both conserved end residues are part of each CDR3. Fields, in order: clone size, J gene, CDR3 length, D gene, V gene, CDR3 DNA, CDR3 protein. A D gene is named only where the DNA matches it firmly. Some rows have no size entry. The others give once, few or many, or a class for an expanded clone.

size: few
J: TRBJ2-7
length: 13
D: .
V: TRBV6-1
DNA: TGTGCCAGCAGTGAATGGGGAGGCTACGAGCAGTACTTC
CDR3: CASSEWGGYEQYF

size: .
J: TRBJ1-4
length: 16
D: .
V: TRBV4-1
DNA: TGCGCCAGCAGCCCTGGGGGGGGCGCTTTAAATGAAAAACTGTTTTTT
CDR3: CASSPGGGALNEKLFF

size: .
J: TRBJ2-2
length: 14
D: .
V: TRBV25-1
DNA: TGTGCCAGCAGTGGGGGGGCGAACACCGGGGAGCTGTTTTTT
CDR3: CASSGGANTGELFF

size: few
J: TRBJ2-1
length: 16
D: TRBD1
V: TRBV18
DNA: TGTGCCAGCTCACCCTCCCGGGACAGGGTGGGGAATGAGCAGTTCTTC
CDR3: CASSPSRDRVGNEQFF

size: .
J: TRBJ1-2
length: 10
D: .
V: TRBV29-1
DNA: TGCAGCGCCTCGAACTATGGCTACACCTTC
CDR3: CSASNYGYTF

size: few
J: TRBJ2-6
length: 15
D: .
V: TRBV27
DNA: TGTGCCAGCACCCTACAGAGCTCTGGGGCCAACGTCCTGACTTTC
CDR3: CASTLQSSGANVLTF

size: .
J: TRBJ2-3
length: 14
D: .
V: TRBV18
DNA: TGTGCCAGCTCACCACCAACCACTACAGATACGCAGTATTTT
CDR3: CASSPPTTTDTQYF

size: few
J: TRBJ1-1
length: 11
D: .
V: TRBV29-1
DNA: TGCAGCGTTGAACGGAACACTGAAGCTTTCTTT
CDR3: CSVERNTEAFF

size: .
J: TRBJ1-2
length: 11
D: .
V: TRBV20-1
DNA: TGCAGTGCTGATCCCCCAGAAGGCTACACCTTC
CDR3: CSADPPEGYTF

size: .
J: TRBJ2-3
length: 14
D: .
V: TRBV29-1
DNA: TGCAGCGCGCTCCTGGACTCTAGCACAGATACGCAGTATTTT
CDR3: CSALLDSSTDTQYF

size: few
J: TRBJ1-2
length: 17
D: .
V: TRBV5-1
DNA: TGCGCCAGCAGCTTGGTAACGGGATACTCTTCTAACTATGGCTACACCTTC
CDR3: CASSLVTGYSSNYGYTF

size: .
J: TRBJ2-2
length: 16
D: .
V: TRBV7-3
DNA: TGTGCCAGCAGCTTGTTCCAGGGAAGGAACACCGGGGAGCTGTTTTTT
CDR3: CASSLFQGRNTGELFF

size: .
J: TRBJ1-2
length: 14
D: TRBD1
V: TRBV6-5
DNA: TGTGCCAGCAGTCTACAGGGGGCGGGGGTCGAGTACACCTTC
CDR3: CASSLQGAGVEYTF

size: .
J: TRBJ2-3
length: 17
D: TRBD2
V: TRBV5-1
DNA: TGCGCCAGCAGCACACACGTCGGGGGGTACCGAGCAGATACGCAGTATTTT
CDR3: CASSTHVGGYRADTQYF

size: .
J: TRBJ2-1
length: 16
D: TRBD2
V: TRBV11-2
DNA: TGTGCCAGCAGCCGTCCCGGACTAGCGGGAGTCAATGAGCAGTTCTTC
CDR3: CASSRPGLAGVNEQFF

size: .
J: TRBJ1-2
length: 17
D: .
V: TRBV27
DNA: TGTGCCAGCAGTTTTGGCGCTGCGGGGGCGCTTGAGTATGGCTACACCTTC
CDR3: CASSFGAAGALEYGYTF

size: few
J: TRBJ2-1
length: 14
D: .
V: TRBV9
DNA: TGTGCCAGCAGCGTTAGCGGATTATACAATGAGCAGTTCTTC
CDR3: CASSVSGLYNEQFF

size: few
J: TRBJ2-3
length: 12
D: .
V: TRBV7-3
DNA: TGTGCCAGCAGCTATAACACAGATACGCAGTATTTT
CDR3: CASSYNTDTQYF

size: .
J: TRBJ1-4
length: 14
D: TRBD1
V: TRBV29-1
DNA: TGCAGCGTTGCCCTGACAGGGAAGGATGAAAAACTGTTTTTT
CDR3: CSVALTGKDEKLFF

size: few
J: TRBJ2-7
length: 14
D: .
V: TRBV2
DNA: TGTGCCAGCAGTGAGACTAGGGGACCTTACGAGCAGTACTTC
CDR3: CASSETRGPYEQYF

size: few
J: TRBJ2-5
length: 15
D: TRBD2
V: TRBV7-9
DNA: TGTGCCAGCAGCTTAGCGCTGGCGGGAGGTGAGACCCAGTACTTC
CDR3: CASSLALAGGETQYF

size: few
J: TRBJ2-7
length: 16
D: TRBD1
V: TRBV28
DNA: TGTGCCAGCAGTTTAAACCCGGGACAGGGGACCTACGAGCAGTACTTC
CDR3: CASSLNPGQGTYEQYF

size: few
J: TRBJ2-5
length: 14
D: TRBD2
V: TRBV15
DNA: TGTGCCACCAGCAGAACGACTAGCAGGGAGACCCAGTACTTC
CDR3: CATSRTTSRETQYF

size: .
J: TRBJ2-5
length: 14
D: .
V: TRBV11-3
DNA: TGTGCCAGCAGCTCCAGGGTCGCCTTGGAGACCCAGTACTTC
CDR3: CASSSRVALETQYF

size: few
J: TRBJ2-1
length: 17
D: .
V: TRBV18
DNA: TGTGCCAGCTCGGTTTTTATGGCGGGAAGCTCCTACAATGAGCAGTTCTTC
CDR3: CASSVFMAGSSYNEQFF

size: few
J: TRBJ2-7
length: 16
D: .
V: TRBV4-1
DNA: TGCGCCAGCAGCCAAGACACAGGGATGCCTCCCTACGAGCAGTACTTC
CDR3: CASSQDTGMPPYEQYF